This T cell receptor beta chain was obtained from a study of blood T cells in healthy people across ages. CDR1 is MNHNS, CDR2 SASEGT, per germline. This CDR3 contains 17 residues. The V and J ends lost 7 bases and 0 bases, in that order; junction bases with no gene match: 9. Through a sample-barcoded 5' primer and a J-beta primer mix, a second PCR was run for 7 to 11 cycles. Via MiXCR, TCRdb re-called the 5' RACE reads, giving one row per CDR3 protein. The table records 800,000 or so distinct CDR3 sequences, 25% of them present only once. Researchers isolated at least 6.5 million PBMCs per sample. A further study also used this sample, focusing on T cells of mothers and their children. From that second work: Three healthy Caucasian mothers and their six children donated. Extracted RNA, in its entirety, went into cDNA synthesis at approximately 1.5 ug per 15 ul. The M1S primer of the second PCR added sample barcodes and 2-4 random nucleotides.

The receptor was derived from a boy younger than 18 in good health. The sample taken for sequencing was blood. The chain links TRBV6-1 to TRBJ2-2; 9 bases are shared with TRBD1. DNA of the CDR3: TGTGCCAGCAAACGTACAGGGGGCTCGTCGAACACCGGGGAGCTGTTTTTT. Its protein is CASKRTGGSSNTGELFF.